The clone carrying this T cell receptor beta chain was counted only a few times. As yet, its antigen is unknown. A sample-barcoded 5' primer and a J-beta primer mix were used in a second PCR of about 6 to 11 cycles. TCRdb re-called the 5' RACE reads through MiXCR, storing one row per CDR3 protein. The table has approximately 730,000 distinct CDR3 sequences, around half seen once. Looked up from germline, CDR1 is DFQATT and CDR2 is SNEGSKA (reference sequence). The CDR3 covers 13 residues. The ends lost 5 bases at V and 11 bases at J; junction bases unmatched: 7. This record belongs to a study of blood T cells in healthy people across ages. Findings and caveats of the study: Because sorting was not performed, PBMCs prevented conclusive naive versus antigen-experienced comparison. Researchers report that TCR beta diversity correlated strongly with naive T cell percentage.

The sequencing sample was made of blood. The receptor was derived from a man older than 75 in good health. The chain employs TRBV20-1 and TRBJ2-5, with 14 bases matching TRBD2. CDR3 sequence (DNA): TGCAGTGCTCAGGGACTAGCGGGAGATGTGCAGTACTTC. This encodes CSAQGLAGDVQYF.